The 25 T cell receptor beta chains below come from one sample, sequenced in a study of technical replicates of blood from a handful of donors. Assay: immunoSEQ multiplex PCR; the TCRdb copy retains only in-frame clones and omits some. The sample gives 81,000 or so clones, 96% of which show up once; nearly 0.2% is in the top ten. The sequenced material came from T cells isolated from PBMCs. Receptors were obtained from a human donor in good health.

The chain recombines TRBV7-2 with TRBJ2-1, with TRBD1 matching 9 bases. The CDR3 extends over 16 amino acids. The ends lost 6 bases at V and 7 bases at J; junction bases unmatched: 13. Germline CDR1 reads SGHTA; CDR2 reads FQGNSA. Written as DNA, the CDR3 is TGTGCCAGCAGGTTCTTGGGGGACAGGGTAAAGAATGAGCAGTTCTTC. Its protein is CASRFLGDRVKNEQFF.

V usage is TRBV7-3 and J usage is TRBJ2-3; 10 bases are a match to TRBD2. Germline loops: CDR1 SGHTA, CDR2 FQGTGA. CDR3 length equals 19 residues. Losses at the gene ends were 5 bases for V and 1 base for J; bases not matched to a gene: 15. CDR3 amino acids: CASSQRASGGRLGTDTQYF. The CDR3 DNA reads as TGTGCCAGCAGCCAACGGGCTAGCGGGGGCCGATTAGGCACAGATACGCAGTATTTT.

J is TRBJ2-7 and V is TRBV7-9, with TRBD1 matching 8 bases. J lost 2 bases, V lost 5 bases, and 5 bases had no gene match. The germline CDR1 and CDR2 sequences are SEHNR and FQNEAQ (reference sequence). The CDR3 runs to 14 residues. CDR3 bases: TGTGCCAGCAGCCTGATGGGACAGGCCTACGAGCAGTACTTC. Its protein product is CASSLMGQAYEQYF.

The CDR3 loop is CATQDRDNSPLHF. The CDR3 bases are TGTGCCACCCAGGACAGGGATAATTCACCCCTCCACTTT. J is TRBJ1-6 and V is TRBV6-1, with 8 nucleotides matching TRBD1. Germline-derived CDR1 and CDR2 are MNHNS and SASEGT. The CDR3 spans 13 residues. V was pared by 10 bases and J by 5 bases, with 4 bases of the junction left unmatched.

In DNA, the CDR3 is TGTGCCAGCAGTTTGAGCTCCTACAATGAGCAGTTCTTC. It translates to CASSLSSYNEQFF. The chain links TRBV28 to TRBJ2-1, with D uncertain. Trimming took off 3 bases at V and 0 bases at J, with 3 bases between the two ends. The CDR3 loop spans 13 amino acids. The V gene's germline CDR1 is MDHEN and CDR2 SYDVKM. Full variable domain (rest looked up from reference TRBV28 and TRBJ2-1): DVKVTQSSRYLVKRTGEKVFLECVQDMDHENMFWYRQDPGLGLRLIYFSYDVKMKEKGDIPEGYSVSREKKERFSLILESASTNQTSMYLCASSLSSYNEQFFGPGTRLTVL.

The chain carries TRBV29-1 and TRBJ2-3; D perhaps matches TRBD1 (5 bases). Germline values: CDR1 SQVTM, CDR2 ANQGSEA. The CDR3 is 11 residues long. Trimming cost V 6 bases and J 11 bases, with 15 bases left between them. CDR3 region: CSVGDRAEQYF. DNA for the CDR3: TGCAGCGTCGGTGACAGAGCTGAGCAGTATTTT.

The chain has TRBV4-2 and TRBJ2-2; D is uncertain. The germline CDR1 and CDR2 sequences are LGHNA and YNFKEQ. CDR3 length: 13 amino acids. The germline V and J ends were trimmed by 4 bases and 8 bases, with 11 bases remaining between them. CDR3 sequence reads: CASSRPRTGELFF. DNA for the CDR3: TGTGCCAGCAGCCGCCCGAGAACTGGGGAGCTGTTTTTT.

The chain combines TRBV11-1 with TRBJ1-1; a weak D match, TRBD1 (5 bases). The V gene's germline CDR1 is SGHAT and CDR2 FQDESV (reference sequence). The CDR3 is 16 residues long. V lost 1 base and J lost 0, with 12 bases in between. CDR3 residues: CASSLGRVLVNTEAFF. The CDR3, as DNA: TGTGCCAGCAGCTTAGGCAGGGTCCTAGTGAACACTGAAGCTTTCTTT.

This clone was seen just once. The CDR3 DNA reads as TGTGCCAGCTCACCGAAGCTTTTAGAGACCCAGTACTTC. Translating gives CASSPKLLETQYF. The gene calls are TRBV18 and TRBJ2-5; unclear D gene. With 3 bases removed from V and 4 bases from J, the gap between germline ends came to 9 bases. Germline V gene data show CDR1 as KGHSH and CDR2 as LQKENI. CDR3 size: 13 residues.

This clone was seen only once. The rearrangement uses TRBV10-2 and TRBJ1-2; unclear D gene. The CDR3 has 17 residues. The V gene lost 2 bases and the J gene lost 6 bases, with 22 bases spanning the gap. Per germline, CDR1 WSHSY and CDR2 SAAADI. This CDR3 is CASSEGPGVQALDGYTF. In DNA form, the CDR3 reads TGCGCCAGCAGTGAGGGTCCGGGAGTCCAAGCCTTGGATGGCTACACCTTC.

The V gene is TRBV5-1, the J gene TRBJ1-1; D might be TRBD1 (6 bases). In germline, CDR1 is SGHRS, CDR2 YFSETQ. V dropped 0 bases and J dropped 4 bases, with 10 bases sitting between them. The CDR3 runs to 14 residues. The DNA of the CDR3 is TGCGCCAGCAGCTTGGGGGACACTATCACTGAAGCTTTCTTT. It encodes CASSLGDTITEAFF.

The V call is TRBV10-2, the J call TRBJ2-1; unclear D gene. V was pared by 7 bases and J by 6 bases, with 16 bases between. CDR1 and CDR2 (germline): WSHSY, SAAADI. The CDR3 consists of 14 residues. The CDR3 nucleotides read TGCGCCAGCACCGTGGTCCCCCGGTCCAATGAGCAGTTCTTC. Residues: CASTVVPRSNEQFF.

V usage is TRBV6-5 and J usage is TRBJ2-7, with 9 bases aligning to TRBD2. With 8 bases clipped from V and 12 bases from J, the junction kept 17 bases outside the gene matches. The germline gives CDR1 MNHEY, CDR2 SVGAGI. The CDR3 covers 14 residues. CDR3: CASRETSGPGRPYF. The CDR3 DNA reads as TGTGCCAGCCGAGAGACTAGCGGCCCAGGGCGTCCGTACTTC.

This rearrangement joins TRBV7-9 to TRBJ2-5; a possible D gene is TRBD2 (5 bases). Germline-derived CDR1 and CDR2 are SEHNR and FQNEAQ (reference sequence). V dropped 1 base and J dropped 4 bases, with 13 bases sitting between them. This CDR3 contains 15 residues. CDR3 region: CASSLGEPLGETQYF. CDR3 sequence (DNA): TGTGCCAGCAGCTTAGGGGAGCCTTTGGGAGAGACCCAGTACTTC. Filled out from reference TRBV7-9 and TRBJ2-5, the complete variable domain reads DTGVSQNPRHKITKRGQNVTFRCDPISEHNRLYWYRQTLGQGPEFLTYFQNEAQLEKSRLLSDRFSAERPKGSFSTLEIQRTEQGDSAMYLCASSLGEPLGETQYFGPGTRLLVL.

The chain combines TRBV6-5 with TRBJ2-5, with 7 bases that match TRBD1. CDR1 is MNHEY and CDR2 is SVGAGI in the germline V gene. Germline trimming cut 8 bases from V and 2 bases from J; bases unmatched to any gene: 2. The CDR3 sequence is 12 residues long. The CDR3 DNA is TGTGCCAGCTCAGGGGGTCAAGAGACCCAGTACTTC. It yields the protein CASSGGQETQYF.

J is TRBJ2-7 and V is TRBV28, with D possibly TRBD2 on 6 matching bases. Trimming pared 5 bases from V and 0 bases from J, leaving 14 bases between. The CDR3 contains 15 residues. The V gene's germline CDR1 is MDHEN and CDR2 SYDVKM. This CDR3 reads CASSHRDSLSYEQYF. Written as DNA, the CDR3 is TGTGCCAGCAGTCATCGGGACTCACTCTCCTACGAGCAGTACTTC.

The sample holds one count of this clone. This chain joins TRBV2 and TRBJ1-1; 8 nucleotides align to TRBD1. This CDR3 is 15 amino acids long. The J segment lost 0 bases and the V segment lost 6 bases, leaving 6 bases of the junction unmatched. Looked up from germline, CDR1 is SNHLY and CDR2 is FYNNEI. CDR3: CASSLMGQVNTEAFF. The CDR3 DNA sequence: TGTGCCAGCAGCCTCATGGGACAGGTGAACACTGAAGCTTTCTTT.

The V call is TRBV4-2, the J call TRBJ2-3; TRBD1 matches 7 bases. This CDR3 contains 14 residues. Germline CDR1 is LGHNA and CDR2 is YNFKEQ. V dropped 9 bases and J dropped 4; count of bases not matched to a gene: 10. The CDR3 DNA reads TGTGCCAGTCAGGCCGGGACAGTGTCAGATACGCAGTATTTT. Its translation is CASQAGTVSDTQYF.

Written as DNA, the CDR3 is TGTGCTAGTGGTTTTATGCAGGGGGCCCTTAAAGAGACCCAGTACTTC. Residues: CASGFMQGALKETQYF. J is TRBJ2-5 and V is TRBV12-5; TRBD1 matches at 8 bases. Trimming cost V 3 bases and J 3 bases; bases outside gene matches: 9. This CDR3 has 16 residues. Germline-derived CDR1 and CDR2 are LGHNT and FRNRAP.

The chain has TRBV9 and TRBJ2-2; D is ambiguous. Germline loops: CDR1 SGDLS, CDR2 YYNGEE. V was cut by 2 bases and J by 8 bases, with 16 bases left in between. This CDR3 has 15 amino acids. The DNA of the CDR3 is TGTGCCAGCAGCGTGGATAGGAGAATCCCGGGGGAGCTGTTTTTT. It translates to CASSVDRRIPGELFF.

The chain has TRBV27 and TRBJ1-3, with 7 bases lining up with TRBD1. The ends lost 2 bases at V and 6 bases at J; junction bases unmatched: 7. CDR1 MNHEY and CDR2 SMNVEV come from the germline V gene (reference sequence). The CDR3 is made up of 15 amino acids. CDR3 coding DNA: TGTGCCAGCAGTTTAAGGTCAGGGGGTACAAACACCATATATTTT. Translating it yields CASSLRSGGTNTIYF.

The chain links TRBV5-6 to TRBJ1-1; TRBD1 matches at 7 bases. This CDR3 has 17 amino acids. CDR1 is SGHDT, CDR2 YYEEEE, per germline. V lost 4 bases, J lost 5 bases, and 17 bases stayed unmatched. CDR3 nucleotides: TGTGCCAGCAGCCCCCTTACCCCCCGACAGGGTGAAACTGAAGCTTTCTTT. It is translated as CASSPLTPRQGETEAFF.

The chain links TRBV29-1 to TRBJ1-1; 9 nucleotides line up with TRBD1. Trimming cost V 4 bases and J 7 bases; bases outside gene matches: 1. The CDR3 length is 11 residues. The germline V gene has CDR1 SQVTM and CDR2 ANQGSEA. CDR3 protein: CSVVDRGEAFF. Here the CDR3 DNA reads TGCAGCGTTGTGGACAGGGGTGAAGCTTTCTTT.

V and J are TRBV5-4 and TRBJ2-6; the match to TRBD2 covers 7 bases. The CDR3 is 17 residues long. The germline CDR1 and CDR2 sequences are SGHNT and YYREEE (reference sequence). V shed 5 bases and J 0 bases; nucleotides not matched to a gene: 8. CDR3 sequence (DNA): TGTGCCAGCAGGTGGCGGGGGAGCAGCTCTGGGGCCAACGTCCTGACTTTC. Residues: CASRWRGSSSGANVLTF.

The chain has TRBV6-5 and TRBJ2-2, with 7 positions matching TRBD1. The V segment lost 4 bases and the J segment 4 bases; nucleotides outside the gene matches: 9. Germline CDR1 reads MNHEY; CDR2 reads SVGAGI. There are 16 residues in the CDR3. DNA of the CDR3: TGTGCCAGCAGTTTGACAGGGCCCTGGGGCACCGGGGAGCTGTTTTTT. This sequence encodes CASSLTGPWGTGELFF.